The 15 T cell receptor beta chains below come from one sample, sequenced in a study of blood T cells in healthy people across ages. Next came a second PCR, run for about 7 to 12 cycles, which used a sample-barcoded 5' primer along with a J-beta primer mix. TCRdb independently ran MiXCR on the 5' RACE reads; one entry per CDR3 protein. Here the sample spans roughly 700,000 distinct CDR3 sequences, around 32% being singletons. Sequenced input: blood. The source is a woman aged 80 or over in good health.

Concerning this clonotype: A clone one base away is much larger, so this may be a read error. The chain links TRBV12-3 or TRBV12-4 to TRBJ1-5; D gene ambiguous. The CDR3 runs 15 residues. Trimming cost V 3 bases and J 3 bases, with 12 bases left between them. The DNA of the CDR3 is TGTGCCAGCAGTTTTGGGCAGAGAGCCAATCAGCCCCAGCATTTT. Its protein is CASSFGQRANQPQHF.

This clonotype was seen a few times. This clone may be a read error of a much larger clone one base away. The rearrangement uses TRBV6-5 and TRBJ2-5; D uncertain. CDR1 and CDR2 from the germline V gene are MNHEY and SVGAGI. This CDR3 spans 12 amino acids. V was pared by 6 bases and J by 0 bases, with 5 bases between. CDR3 in amino acids: CASRRYQETQYF. CDR3 DNA sequence: TGTGCCAGCAGGAGGTACCAAGAGACCCAGTACTTC.

This clonotype was seen repeatedly, ten times or more. CDR3 coding DNA: TGTGCCAGCAGTTACTCCAGATTCTCCTACGAGCAGTACTTC. This codes for CASSYSRFSYEQYF. J is TRBJ2-7 and V is TRBV6-2 or TRBV6-3; no firm D call. The germline V gene encodes CDR1 MNHEY and CDR2 SVGEGT. This CDR3 comprises 14 residues. Trimming pared 0 bases from V and 0 bases from J, leaving 6 bases between.

The table lists this clonotype with many counts. The gene calls are TRBV5-6 and TRBJ1-2; D gene uncertain. This CDR3 is 13 amino acids long. The germline V gene encodes CDR1 SGHDT and CDR2 YYEEEE. Trimming pared 2 bases from V and 0 bases from J, leaving 5 bases between. CDR3 nucleotide sequence: TGTGCCAGCAGCTTCGGAGCTAACTATGGCTACACCTTC. This gives the protein CASSFGANYGYTF.

As concerns this clonotype: Given a much more abundant clone one base away, this may be a read error. The CDR3 does not close with the conserved phenylalanine or tryptophan, likely indicating a read error. The chain is built from TRBV7-7 and TRBJ2-1; 7 nucleotides line up with TRBD2. In germline, CDR1 is SSHAT, CDR2 FNYEAQ (reference sequence). The CDR3 is 15 amino acids. The CDR3 loop reads CASSPRAGPYNEQFV. CDR3 nucleotides: TGTGCTAGCAGCCCCAGAGCGGGGCCCTACAATGAGCAGTTCGTC.

This clonotype was seen many times. J is TRBJ2-6 and V is TRBV6-1; TRBD2 might be the D (5 bases). The CDR3 is 15 residues long. Germline-derived CDR1 and CDR2 are MNHNS and SASEGT. The V and J ends lost 2 bases and 8 bases respectively, with 13 bases between them. In DNA, the CDR3 is TGTGCCAGCAGTGAATCGGGGTCAGTCCCCAACGTCCTGACTTTC. Translated, it gives CASSESGSVPNVLTF.

This clonotype was recorded a few times. The gene calls are TRBV5-1 and TRBJ1-6; D might be TRBD1 (6 bases). Germline V CDR1 and CDR2: SGHRS, YFSETQ. There are 15 residues in the CDR3. V lost 0 bases to trimming and J lost 3 bases, with 7 bases between them. CDR3 sequence: CASSLGTVYNSPLHF. The CDR3 nucleotides are TGCGCCAGCAGCTTGGGGACAGTCTATAATTCACCCCTCCACTTT. Variable domain in full (rest from reference TRBV5-1 and TRBJ1-6): KAGVTQTPRYLIKTRGQQVTLSCSPISGHRSVSWYQQTPGQGLQFLFEYFSETQRNKGNFPGRFSGRQFSNSRSEMNVSTLELGDSALYLCASSLGTVYNSPLHFGNGTRLTVT.

This clonotype has a count of ten or more. The rearrangement links TRBV28 to TRBJ2-3; a possible D gene is TRBD2 (5 bases). Trimming stripped 6 bases from V and 3 bases from J, with 13 bases between. From germline, CDR1 is MDHEN and CDR2 SYDVKM. The CDR3 is made up of 14 amino acids. CDR3 sequence reads: CASSLGGTTDTQYF. The CDR3 bases are TGTGCCAGCAGCTTAGGAGGTACGACAGATACGCAGTATTTT. The full variable domain, rest sourced from reference TRBV28 and TRBJ2-3, is DVKVTQSSRYLVKRTGEKVFLECVQDMDHENMFWYRQDPGLGLRLIYFSYDVKMKEKGDIPEGYSVSREKKERFSLILESASTNQTSMYLCASSLGGTTDTQYFGPGTRLTVL.

As concerns this clonotype: Relative to the germline gene, one junction end is altered; a read error may explain this. The chain's CDR3 is CTISESGVGYGYTF. CDR3 DNA sequence: TGTACCATCAGTGAGTCGGGGGTAGGATATGGCTACACCTTC. The J gene is TRBJ1-2, the V gene TRBV10-3; TRBD1 is a possible D gene (5 bases). Germline CDR1 ENHRY, CDR2 SYGVKD. This CDR3 has 14 amino acids.

This sequence joins TRBV5-1 and TRBJ2-3, with unresolved D. Per the germline V gene, CDR1 is SGHRS and CDR2 is YFSETQ. V dropped 5 bases and J dropped 5 bases, with 21 bases sitting between them. The CDR3 sequence is 16 residues long. CDR3 amino acids: CASREYLTWAIDTQYF. CDR3 DNA: TGCGCCAGCAGAGAGTATCTGACGTGGGCTATAGATACGCAGTATTTT. Full variable domain (rest looked up from reference TRBV5-1 and TRBJ2-3): KAGVTQTPRYLIKTRGQQVTLSCSPISGHRSVSWYQQTPGQGLQFLFEYFSETQRNKGNFPGRFSGRQFSNSRSEMNVSTLELGDSALYLCASREYLTWAIDTQYFGPGTRLTVL.

This clonotype showed up just a few times. This chain links TRBV19 with TRBJ1-1; a possible D gene is TRBD1 (5 bases). Between the trimmed V and J ends, which lost 6 bases and 4 bases, there was a span of 18 bases. Germline lookup yields CDR1 LNHDA and CDR2 SQIVND (reference sequence). CDR3 length: 15 residues. The CDR3 loop is CASRQERQRITEAFF. CDR3 nucleotides: TGTGCCAGTAGACAGGAGAGACAGAGGATCACTGAAGCTTTCTTT.

Comment on this clonotype: A much larger clonotype is one base distant, so this may be a read error. CDR3 protein: CASRDSRRGQYNEQYF. CDR3 in DNA: TGTGCCAGCAGGGATTCTAGACGGGGCCAATACAATGAGCAGTACTTC. The chain is built from TRBV7-2 and TRBJ2-5, with D perhaps TRBD1 or TRBD2 (5 bases each). Germline V gene data show CDR1 as SGHTA and CDR2 as FQGNSA. CDR3 length: 16 residues. V was trimmed by 6 bases and J by 11 bases, leaving 28 bases between them.

Remarks on this clonotype: One end of the junction does not line up with germline, which may come from a read error. The rearrangement uses TRBV30 and TRBJ2-5, with 9 bases identical to TRBD2. The CDR3 contains 17 residues. The germline gives CDR1 GTSNPN, CDR2 SVGIG (reference sequence). The CDR3 region has the DNA TGTGCCTGGAGTGATCTGCGGGGGGGGAGAGTACAAGAGGCCCAGTACTTC. Amino acid sequence: CAWSDLRGGRVQEAQYF.

This clonotype was counted at least ten times. The chain has TRBV6-5 and TRBJ1-4, with 7 bases matching TRBD1. With 6 bases clipped from V and 5 bases from J, the junction kept 3 bases outside the gene matches. Germline V gene lookup returns CDR1 MNHEY and CDR2 SVGAGI. This CDR3 is built from 13 residues. The chain's CDR3 is CASRSTGNEKLFF. For the CDR3, the DNA is TGTGCCAGCAGATCGACAGGGAATGAAAAACTGTTTTTT.

This clonotype came up a few times. V usage is TRBV5-1 and J usage is TRBJ1-3; no clear D. The CDR3 has 15 amino acids. V dropped 3 bases and J dropped 0 bases, with 10 bases sitting between them. The germline CDR1 and CDR2 sequences are SGHRS and YFSETQ. DNA of the CDR3: TGCGCCAGCAGCTCCGGGTCCAACTCTGGAAACACCATATATTTT. It translates to CASSSGSNSGNTIYF.